This paragraph reports one T cell receptor (beta chain). Through a sample-barcoded 5' primer and a J-beta primer mix, a second PCR was run for roughly 7 to 12 cycles. TCRdb re-called the 5' RACE reads through MiXCR, storing one row per CDR3 protein. The sample consists of approximately 350,000 distinct CDR3 sequences, more than 45% of them appearing once. This entry is derived from a study of blood T cells in healthy people across ages. There are 14 residues in the CDR3. The V segment lost 5 bases and the J segment 2 bases; nucleotides outside the gene matches: 4. Germline lookup yields CDR1 SEHNR and CDR2 FQNEAQ (reference sequence).

The sample taken for sequencing was blood. This TCR was recovered from a man in his sixties in good health. The chain employs TRBV7-9 and TRBJ1-2, with 8 nucleotides matching TRBD1. The CDR3: CASSTDRANYGYTF. The DNA for the CDR3 is TGTGCCAGCAGCACGGACAGGGCCAACTATGGCTACACCTTC.